This T cell receptor (beta chain) was observed in a study of chemoradiotherapy in HPV16-positive cancers. Overall study: Candidate HPV-specific T-cell clones and common TCR motifs came from functional assays in a couple of HPV16-positive patients.

Clones were sequenced by immunoSEQ multiplex PCR, and TCRdb holds only the in-frame ones, with some missing. The repertoire holds 17,000 or so clones, with 89% as singletons. As to this clone: Antigen specificity is unknown.

Study conclusions and caveats: In HPV16-positive patients, HPV-responsive T-cell expansion tracked better recurrence-free survival. Candidate HPV-specific clones and E7-related TCR motifs grew in tumor during treatment.

With 11 bases clipped from V and 7 bases from J, the junction kept 7 bases outside the gene matches. Looked up from germline, CDR1 is MNHNY and CDR2 is SVGAGI (reference sequence). The CDR3 has 12 residues. This sequence originates from a human donor with HPV-associated anogenital cancer. The V and J genes are TRBV6-6 and TRBJ1-1, with 10 bases lining up with TRBD1. The material sequenced was blood, taken from a patient who underwent chemoradiotherapy. DNA for the CDR3: TGTGCCGGGGGGACAGGGGTCGGTGAAGCTTTCTTT. Translation: CAGGTGVGEAFF.